This is a list of T cell receptor beta chains from one sample in a study of cytomegalovirus exposure and HLA in healthy donors. Sequencing used immunoSEQ multiplex PCR; TCRdb keeps in-frame clones, though not all of them. The repertoire holds under 200,000 clones, more than 80% seen once, with approximately 2.1% in the top ten. The sequencing sample was made of PBMCs. These receptors came from a woman younger than 35 in good health and CMV-seronegative. The conserved cysteine and the conserved F or W are not part of the CDR3 here. Fields, in order: J gene, D gene, CDR3 length, V gene, CDR3 protein. The D gene is left open where the match is weak.

j_call: TRBJ2-1; d_call: -; cdr3_length: 9; v_call: TRBV11-2; cdr3_aa: ASDSYNEQF
j_call: TRBJ1-5; d_call: TRBD1; cdr3_length: 16; v_call: TRBV19; cdr3_aa: ASSMFGQRTGRNQPQH
j_call: TRBJ1-5; d_call: -; cdr3_length: 14; v_call: TRBV6-1; cdr3_aa: ASSERTLYSNQPQH
j_call: TRBJ2-2; d_call: -; cdr3_length: 11; v_call: TRBV14; cdr3_aa: ASSFYNTGELF
j_call: TRBJ2-6; d_call: TRBD1; cdr3_length: 16; v_call: TRBV5-1; cdr3_aa: ASSDLTGRAGGANVLT
j_call: TRBJ2-5; d_call: TRBD2; cdr3_length: 13; v_call: TRBV19; cdr3_aa: ASMGGGAALETQY
j_call: TRBJ1-1; d_call: TRBD1; cdr3_length: 12; v_call: TRBV27; cdr3_aa: ASSRDRENTEAF
j_call: TRBJ2-7; d_call: -; cdr3_length: 12; v_call: TRBV13; cdr3_aa: ASSLASLKYEQY
j_call: TRBJ1-4; d_call: -; cdr3_length: 11; v_call: TRBV19; cdr3_aa: ASSIRGSEKLF
j_call: TRBJ2-7; d_call: TRBD1; cdr3_length: 12; v_call: TRBV2; cdr3_aa: ASSRTGGFYEQY
j_call: TRBJ2-5; d_call: TRBD1; cdr3_length: 11; v_call: TRBV27; cdr3_aa: ASRRTGTETQY
j_call: TRBJ1-6; d_call: -; cdr3_length: 18; v_call: TRBV21-1; cdr3_aa: ASSKKDRQGPSSYNSPLH
j_call: TRBJ1-2; d_call: -; cdr3_length: 13; v_call: TRBV6-1; cdr3_aa: ASSSNSAADYGYT
j_call: TRBJ1-3; d_call: -; cdr3_length: 13; v_call: TRBV27; cdr3_aa: ASSLSQHSGNTIY
j_call: TRBJ2-1; d_call: -; cdr3_length: 11; v_call: TRBV27; cdr3_aa: ASSLGGYNEQF
j_call: TRBJ1-2; d_call: -; cdr3_length: 12; v_call: TRBV5-1; cdr3_aa: ASSPTGGGYGYT
j_call: TRBJ2-2; d_call: TRBD1; cdr3_length: 12; v_call: TRBV4-1; cdr3_aa: ASSQPTGTGELF
j_call: TRBJ2-3; d_call: TRBD2; cdr3_length: 16; v_call: TRBV2; cdr3_aa: ASSPLGGVAGITDTQY
j_call: TRBJ1-5; d_call: TRBD1; cdr3_length: 14; v_call: TRBV4-1; cdr3_aa: ASSHPGQGAYQPQH
j_call: TRBJ1-5; d_call: -; cdr3_length: 12; v_call: TRBV7-9; cdr3_aa: ASSLSTANQPQH
j_call: TRBJ1-2; d_call: -; cdr3_length: 11; v_call: TRBV6-5; cdr3_aa: ASSYGSGWSYT
j_call: TRBJ1-2; d_call: TRBD1; cdr3_length: 14; v_call: TRBV15; cdr3_aa: ATSEGRQGANYGYT
j_call: TRBJ2-2; d_call: TRBD2; cdr3_length: 15; v_call: TRBV2; cdr3_aa: ATLGLAGVQNTGELF
j_call: TRBJ1-1; d_call: -; cdr3_length: 11; v_call: TRBV21-1; cdr3_aa: ASRTTGPTEAF
j_call: TRBJ1-2; d_call: -; cdr3_length: 12; v_call: TRBV10-2; cdr3_aa: ASSELGQTYGYT
j_call: TRBJ2-7; d_call: TRBD2; cdr3_length: 15; v_call: TRBV27; cdr3_aa: ASSSSGGLPSSYEQY
j_call: TRBJ2-1; d_call: -; cdr3_length: 11; v_call: TRBV19; cdr3_aa: ASSIESTGEQF
j_call: TRBJ1-2; d_call: TRBD1; cdr3_length: 15; v_call: TRBV7-8; cdr3_aa: ASSLGLAGTGAFGYT
j_call: TRBJ1-1; d_call: -; cdr3_length: 11; v_call: TRBV5-1; cdr3_aa: ASIQGSGTEAF
j_call: TRBJ2-3; d_call: -; cdr3_length: 12; v_call: TRBV5-8; cdr3_aa: ASSSTGSTDTQY
j_call: TRBJ1-2; d_call: -; cdr3_length: 12; v_call: TRBV7-6; cdr3_aa: ASSLAGPGNGYT
j_call: TRBJ1-6; d_call: TRBD1; cdr3_length: 13; v_call: TRBV19; cdr3_aa: ASSFWDRTDSPLH
j_call: TRBJ1-2; d_call: TRBD1; cdr3_length: 13; v_call: TRBV2; cdr3_aa: ASSSRTGTLGGYT
j_call: TRBJ1-2; d_call: -; cdr3_length: 13; v_call: TRBV6-5; cdr3_aa: ASRPGTLSNYGYT
j_call: TRBJ2-3; d_call: TRBD2; cdr3_length: 15; v_call: TRBV7-9; cdr3_aa: ASSPLRLAGVTDTQY
j_call: TRBJ2-7; d_call: TRBD1; cdr3_length: 12; v_call: TRBV19; cdr3_aa: ASSSGTGNYEQY
j_call: TRBJ2-2; d_call: TRBD2; cdr3_length: 15; v_call: TRBV15; cdr3_aa: ATSRPLAGDNTGELF
j_call: TRBJ2-1; d_call: -; cdr3_length: 15; v_call: TRBV5-1; cdr3_aa: ASSLSSQAGTYNEQF
j_call: TRBJ2-7; d_call: -; cdr3_length: 11; v_call: TRBV7-9; cdr3_aa: SSSLGQTYEQY
j_call: TRBJ2-3; d_call: -; cdr3_length: 11; v_call: TRBV6-5; cdr3_aa: ASRRGGPDTQY
j_call: TRBJ2-5; d_call: -; cdr3_length: 12; v_call: TRBV5-1; cdr3_aa: VSSSLTGQGTQY
j_call: TRBJ2-3; d_call: TRBD2; cdr3_length: 13; v_call: TRBV7-9; cdr3_aa: ASSLVAGGVDTQY
j_call: TRBJ1-4; d_call: -; cdr3_length: 14; v_call: TRBV2; cdr3_aa: ASTRAAGTVNEKLF